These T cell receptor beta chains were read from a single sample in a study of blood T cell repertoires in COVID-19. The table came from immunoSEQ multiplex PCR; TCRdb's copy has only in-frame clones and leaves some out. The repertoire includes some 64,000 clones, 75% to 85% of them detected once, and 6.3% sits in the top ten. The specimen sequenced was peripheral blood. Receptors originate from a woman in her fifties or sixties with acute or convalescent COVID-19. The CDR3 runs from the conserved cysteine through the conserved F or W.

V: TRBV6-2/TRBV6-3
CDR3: CASSSQGRRYQPQHF

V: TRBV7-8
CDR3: CASSLNPGLQNTEAFF

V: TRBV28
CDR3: CASNEDRGVFYEQYF

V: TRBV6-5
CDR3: CASRLAGVKDTQYF

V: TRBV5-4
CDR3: CASSLAGTGRKYGYTF

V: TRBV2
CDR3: CASSEAWAPTGRGTDTQYF

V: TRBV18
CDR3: CASSPYRGEKLFF

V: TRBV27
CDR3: CASSRNTEAFF

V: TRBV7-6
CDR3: CASSFGGRPAGELFF

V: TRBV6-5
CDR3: CASNPTGWGEKLFF

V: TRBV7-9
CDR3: CASSLQGNTEAFF

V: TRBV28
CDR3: CASSLLGTGVYGYTF

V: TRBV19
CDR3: CASSISVGQGVSPLHF

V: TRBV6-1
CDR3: CASSEAAGLNQPQHF

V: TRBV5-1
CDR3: CASSSWGGDQETQYF

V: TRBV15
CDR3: CATSQGRDSFYEQYF

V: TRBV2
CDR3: CASRSGQGYGYTF

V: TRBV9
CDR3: CASSPQQDQAHEQYF

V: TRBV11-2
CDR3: CASSRLEGQGTHEQYF

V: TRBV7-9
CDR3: CASSLLGGETDTQYF

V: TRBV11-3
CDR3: CASSLVAGGYNEQFF

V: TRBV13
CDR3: CASSAPTSGEDTQYF

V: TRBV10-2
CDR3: CASWGQGGGRYNEQFF

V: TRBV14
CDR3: CASSQGFGFLYEQYF

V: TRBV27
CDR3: CASSSRVENQPQHF

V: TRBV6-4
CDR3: CASQGLEAGELFF

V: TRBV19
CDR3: CASSMLGQLTEQYF

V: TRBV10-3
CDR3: CAISPQGDSPLHF

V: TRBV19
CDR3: CASGGGPETQYF

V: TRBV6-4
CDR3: CASSVGEGNEQFF

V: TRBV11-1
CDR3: CASSYEGTAYYNEQFF

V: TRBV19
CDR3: CASLDRGRYEQYF

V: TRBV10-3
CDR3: CAISLKQGSYGYTF

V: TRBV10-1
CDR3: CASSESGGTEAFF

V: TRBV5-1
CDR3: CASSAGSRLEGYTF

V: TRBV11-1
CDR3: CASSVRDATEAFF

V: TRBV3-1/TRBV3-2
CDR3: CASSQVSPLSSTGELFF

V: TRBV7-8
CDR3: CASSRDSLTYEQYF

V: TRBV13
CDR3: CASSLPQGRGGELFF

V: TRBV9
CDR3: CASSVGDRNTEAFF

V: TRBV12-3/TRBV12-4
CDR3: CASSQTGTYEQYF